A selection of T cell receptor beta chains follows, all from one sample in a study of T cells in Graves' hyperthyroidism and ophthalmopathy. TCRdb called the multiplex PCR reads again in MiXCR, with one record for every CDR3 protein. The profile shows approximately 720,000 distinct CDR3 sequences, around 20% of them singletons. The specimen sequenced was blood. These TCRs come from a woman between 50 and 59 years old with Graves' hyperthyroidism that later progressed to Graves' ophthalmopathy. Both conserved end residues are part of each CDR3. The order of the fields is CDR3 DNA, CDR3 protein, V gene, D gene, clone size, J gene. D genes are given only for firm matches. Clone size, where shown, is once, few, many, or a class for clones that have expanded.

DNA: TGTGCCAGCAGTTTAGGACTGACAGCCTTTCAGCCCCAGCATTTT; CDR3: CASSLGLTAFQPQHF; V: TRBV12-3/TRBV12-4; D: -; size: many; J: TRBJ1-5
DNA: TGTGCCAGCAGTTTACAGGGGGCGTATGAAAAACTGTTTTTT; CDR3: CASSLQGAYEKLFF; V: TRBV27; D: TRBD1; size: many; J: TRBJ1-4
DNA: TGTGCCAGCTCCGATGCGAGGCTACACACAGATACGCAGTATTTT; CDR3: CASSDARLHTDTQYF; V: TRBV2; D: -; size: many; J: TRBJ2-3
DNA: TGCGCCAGCAGCCAAGAGAGTTGGCGGTACGAGCAGTACTTC; CDR3: CASSQESWRYEQYF; V: TRBV4-1; D: -; size: -; J: TRBJ2-7
DNA: TGTGCCAGCTCATCTAGACAGGCCGCGGGTACGAACACTGAAGCTTTCTTT; CDR3: CASSSRQAAGTNTEAFF; V: TRBV18; D: -; size: few; J: TRBJ1-1
DNA: TGTGCCAGCAGCCCCGGGACTAGTTCCTACGAGCAGTACTTC; CDR3: CASSPGTSSYEQYF; V: TRBV7-9; D: TRBD2; size: many; J: TRBJ2-7
DNA: TGTGCCAGCAGCCCCGGTGGGGTAAACTATGGCTACACCTTC; CDR3: CASSPGGVNYGYTF; V: TRBV3-1; D: -; size: many; J: TRBJ1-2
DNA: TGTGCCAGCAGTTATTCTGGGGCTACCGGGGAGCTGTTTTTT; CDR3: CASSYSGATGELFF; V: TRBV6-5; D: -; size: -; J: TRBJ2-2
DNA: TGCGCCAGCAGTGAGTCCGGGACAGGGGGGAACACCTTC; CDR3: CASSESGTGGNTF; V: TRBV10-2; D: TRBD1; size: -; J: TRBJ1-2
DNA: TGTGCCAGCAGTTCCTCTATAGGGCTTCAGGACTACACCTTC; CDR3: CASSSSIGLQDYTF; V: TRBV6-5; D: -; size: -; J: TRBJ1-2
DNA: TGTGCCAACGGACAGGGGGATGGCTACACCTTC; CDR3: CANGQGDGYTF; V: TRBV6-1; D: TRBD1; size: -; J: TRBJ1-2
DNA: TGTGCCAGCAGTCCAGGGACTATCAGCTACGAGCAGTACTTC; CDR3: CASSPGTISYEQYF; V: TRBV2; D: TRBD2; size: many; J: TRBJ2-7
DNA: TGTGCCAGCAGCCCCGACCTTTTAGCCCTCCACTTT; CDR3: CASSPDLLALHF; V: TRBV12-3/TRBV12-4; D: -; size: few; J: TRBJ1-6
DNA: TGTGCCAGCAGCTTCGATGGGCAGGGCGGCGACGAGCAGTACTTC; CDR3: CASSFDGQGGDEQYF; V: TRBV11-1; D: -; size: many; J: TRBJ2-7
DNA: TGCGCCAGCAGCCTACTACGGGGGGGGGTGAACACTGAAGCTTTCTTT; CDR3: CASSLLRGGVNTEAFF; V: TRBV5-1; D: -; size: many; J: TRBJ1-1
DNA: TGTGCCACCAGCGGGATCCGCACAGGGGATACGCAGTATTTT; CDR3: CATSGIRTGDTQYF; V: TRBV19; D: -; size: -; J: TRBJ2-3
DNA: TGTGCCAGCAGCCGGGACGCGACCTACGAGCAGTACTTC; CDR3: CASSRDATYEQYF; V: TRBV12-3/TRBV12-4; D: -; size: many; J: TRBJ2-7
DNA: TGTGCCAGCAGCTTCAGCGGGGGGGACCTGCGAGATACGCAGTATTTT; CDR3: CASSFSGGDLRDTQYF; V: TRBV7-6; D: TRBD2; size: -; J: TRBJ2-3
DNA: TGTGCCAGCAGCTTATACACCCCTGAGACCCAGTACTTC; CDR3: CASSLYTPETQYF; V: TRBV11-2; D: -; size: many; J: TRBJ2-5
DNA: TGCGCCAGCAGCCAAGTTGCGGGGAATTCTTACGAGCAGTACTTC; CDR3: CASSQVAGNSYEQYF; V: TRBV4-1; D: -; size: -; J: TRBJ2-7
DNA: TGTGCCAGCAGCTTGTTCGGAGGGACCTACGAGCAGTACTTC; CDR3: CASSLFGGTYEQYF; V: TRBV5-8; D: -; size: few; J: TRBJ2-7
DNA: TGTGCCAGCACCCTCTCCTATAATTCACCCCTCCACTTT; CDR3: CASTLSYNSPLHF; V: TRBV6-1; D: -; size: -; J: TRBJ1-6